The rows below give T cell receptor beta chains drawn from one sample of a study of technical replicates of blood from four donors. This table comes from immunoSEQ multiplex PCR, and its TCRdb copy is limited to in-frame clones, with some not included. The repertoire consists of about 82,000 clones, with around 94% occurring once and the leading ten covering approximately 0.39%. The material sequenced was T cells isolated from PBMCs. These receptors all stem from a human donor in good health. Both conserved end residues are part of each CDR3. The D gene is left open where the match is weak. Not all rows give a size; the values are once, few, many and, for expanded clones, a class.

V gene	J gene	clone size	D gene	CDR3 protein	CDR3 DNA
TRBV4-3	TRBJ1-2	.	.	CASSQDPWAYGYTF	TGCGCCAGCAGCCAAGATCCGTGGGCCTATGGCTACACCTTC
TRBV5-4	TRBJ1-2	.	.	CASSLASGVSGSYTF	TGTGCCAGCAGCTTGGCCTCAGGGGTCAGTGGGAGCTACACCTTC
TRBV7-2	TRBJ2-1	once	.	CASSLVPGYNEQFF	TGTGCCAGCAGCTTAGTTCCAGGGTACAATGAGCAGTTCTTC
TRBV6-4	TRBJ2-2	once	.	CASSDFPDPTRTGELFF	TGTGCCAGCAGTGACTTCCCGGATCCGACAAGGACCGGGGAGCTGTTTTTT
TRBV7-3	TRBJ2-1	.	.	CASSLDGKGLDEQFF	TGTGCCAGCAGCTTAGACGGGAAAGGTCTGGATGAGCAGTTCTTC
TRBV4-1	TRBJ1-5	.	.	CASSQDRGFQPQHF	TGCGCCAGCAGCCAAGACAGGGGTTTTCAGCCCCAGCATTTT
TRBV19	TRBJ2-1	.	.	CASSKDWAGEPYNEQFF	TGTGCCAGTAGTAAGGACTGGGCGGGCGAACCCTACAATGAGCAGTTCTTC
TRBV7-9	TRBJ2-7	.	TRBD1	CARMGTGVSYEQYF	TGTGCCAGGATGGGGACAGGGGTCTCCTACGAGCAGTACTTC
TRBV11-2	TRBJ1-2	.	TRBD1	CASSSQGYGYTF	TGTGCCAGCAGCTCACAGGGGTATGGCTACACCTTC
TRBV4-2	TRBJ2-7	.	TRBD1	CASSQEGQGLDEQYF	TGTGCCAGCAGCCAAGAGGGACAGGGTTTAGACGAGCAGTACTTC
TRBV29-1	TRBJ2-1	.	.	CSVAYSSSRGNEQFF	TGCAGCGTTGCATACTCCTCCTCCCGAGGGAATGAGCAGTTCTTC
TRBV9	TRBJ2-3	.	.	CASSVGGLYTDTQYF	TGTGCCAGCAGCGTAGGCGGGCTCTACACAGATACGCAGTATTTT
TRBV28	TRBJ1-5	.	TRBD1	CASSLGQGAGQPQHF	TGTGCCAGCAGTTTAGGACAGGGGGCAGGGCAGCCCCAGCATTTT
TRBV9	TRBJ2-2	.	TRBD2	CASSVALAGALGTGELFF	TGTGCCAGCAGCGTAGCCTTAGCGGGAGCTCTGGGCACCGGGGAGCTGTTTTTT
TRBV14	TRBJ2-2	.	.	CASSQRRPGTGELFF	TGTGCCAGCAGCCAAAGGCGACCAGGCACCGGGGAGCTGTTTTTT
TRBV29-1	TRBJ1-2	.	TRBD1	CSVGPGGAYGYTF	TGCAGCGTTGGCCCAGGGGGCGCCTATGGCTACACCTTC
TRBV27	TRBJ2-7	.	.	CASSLRGYSYEQYF	TGTGCCAGCAGTTTAAGGGGGTACTCCTACGAGCAGTACTTC
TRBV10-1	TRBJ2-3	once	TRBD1	CARVVGTGSADTQYF	TGCGCCAGAGTCGTAGGGACAGGGTCCGCAGATACGCAGTATTTT
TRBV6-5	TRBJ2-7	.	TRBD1	CASSYGTGGSYEQYF	TGTGCCAGCAGTTACGGGACAGGGGGTTCCTACGAGCAGTACTTC
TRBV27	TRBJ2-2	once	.	CASSLQATGTGELFF	TGTGCCAGCAGTTTACAGGCAACAGGCACCGGGGAGCTGTTTTTT
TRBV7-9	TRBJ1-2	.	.	CASSFRDYYGYTF	TGTGCCAGCAGCTTCAGGGACTACTATGGCTACACCTTC
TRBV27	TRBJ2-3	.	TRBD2	CASSLLLAPHTDTQYF	TGTGCCAGCAGTTTACTACTAGCGCCCCACACAGATACGCAGTATTTT
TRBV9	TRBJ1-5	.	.	CASSVGSNQPQHF	TGTGCCAGCAGCGTAGGGAGTAATCAGCCCCAGCATTTT
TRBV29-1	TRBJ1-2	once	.	CSAFVGESYTF	TGCAGCGCATTCGTGGGAGAGAGCTACACCTTC
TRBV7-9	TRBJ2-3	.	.	CASSRTEGTDTQYF	TGTGCCAGCAGCCGCACAGAAGGCACAGATACGCAGTATTTT
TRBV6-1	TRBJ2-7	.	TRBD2	CASSGAGGHEQYF	TGTGCCAGCAGTGGAGCGGGAGGACACGAGCAGTACTTC
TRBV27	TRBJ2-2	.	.	CASSFVGLSPGARTGELFF	TGTGCCAGCAGTTTTGTTGGACTATCCCCAGGAGCCCGCACCGGGGAGCTGTTTTTT
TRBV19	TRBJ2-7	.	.	CASSIGGKGSYEQYF	TGTGCCAGTAGTATTGGAGGGAAAGGGTCCTACGAGCAGTACTTC
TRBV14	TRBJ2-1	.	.	CASSQDHFRSSYNEQFF	TGTGCCAGCAGCCAAGATCATTTTCGGAGCTCCTACAATGAGCAGTTCTTC
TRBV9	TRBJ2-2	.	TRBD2	CASSVARLAGYTGELFF	TGTGCCAGCAGCGTAGCTAGACTAGCGGGTTACACCGGGGAGCTGTTTTTT
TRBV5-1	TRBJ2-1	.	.	CASSPTTLEADEQFF	TGCGCCAGCAGCCCAACAACCCTAGAGGCCGATGAGCAGTTCTTC
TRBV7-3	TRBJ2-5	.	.	CASSPTSRDQETQYF	TGTGCCAGCAGCCCAACATCGCGGGATCAAGAGACCCAGTACTTC
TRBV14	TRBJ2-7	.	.	CASSHSAEAYEQYF	TGTGCCAGCAGCCATTCGGCGGAAGCCTACGAGCAGTACTTC
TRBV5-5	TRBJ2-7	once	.	CASSHPQVYEQYF	TGTGCCAGCAGCCATCCCCAGGTCTACGAGCAGTACTTC
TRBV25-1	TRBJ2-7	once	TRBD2	CASSEFGGDDEQYF	TGTGCCAGCAGTGAATTTGGGGGGGACGACGAGCAGTACTTC
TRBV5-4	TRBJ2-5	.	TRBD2	CASSLRAGGPQETQYF	TGTGCCAGCAGCTTGAGGGCGGGAGGGCCCCAAGAGACCCAGTACTTC
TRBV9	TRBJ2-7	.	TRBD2	CASSVSSTSGSYYEQYF	TGTGCCAGCAGCGTATCCTCAACTAGCGGGTCTTACTACGAGCAGTACTTC
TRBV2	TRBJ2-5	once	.	CAHTADLEGETQYF	TGTGCCCACACGGCGGACTTAGAGGGAGAGACCCAGTACTTC
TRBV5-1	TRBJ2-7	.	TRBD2	CASSGPGGYEQYF	TGCGCCAGCAGCGGTCCGGGGGGCTACGAGCAGTACTTC
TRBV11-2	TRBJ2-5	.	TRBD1	CASSLEIDRVWETQYF	TGTGCCAGCAGCTTGGAGATCGACAGGGTGTGGGAGACCCAGTACTTC
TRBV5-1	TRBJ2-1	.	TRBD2	CASSDGLAGAKNEQFF	TGCGCCAGCAGCGATGGACTAGCGGGAGCGAAAAATGAGCAGTTCTTC
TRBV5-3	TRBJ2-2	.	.	CARSCSSRHTGELFF	TGTGCCAGAAGCTGTTCTAGCAGACACACCGGGGAGCTGTTTTTT
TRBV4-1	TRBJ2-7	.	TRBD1	CASSPRTGLSYEQYF	TGCGCCAGCAGCCCTAGGACAGGGCTATCCTACGAGCAGTACTTC
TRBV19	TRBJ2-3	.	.	CASSIGGLTDTQYF	TGTGCCAGTAGTATAGGGGGCCTTACAGATACGCAGTATTTT
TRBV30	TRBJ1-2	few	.	CAWSVPGLHNYGYTF	TGTGCCTGGTCCGTACCAGGGCTTCATAACTATGGCTACACCTTC
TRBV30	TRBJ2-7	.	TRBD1	CAWSALTGVEGEQYF	TGTGCCTGGAGTGCCCTCACAGGGGTCGAGGGCGAGCAGTACTTC
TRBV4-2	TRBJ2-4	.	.	CASSQDREGPRNIQYF	TGTGCCAGCAGCCAAGATCGTGAGGGCCCTCGAAACATTCAGTACTTC